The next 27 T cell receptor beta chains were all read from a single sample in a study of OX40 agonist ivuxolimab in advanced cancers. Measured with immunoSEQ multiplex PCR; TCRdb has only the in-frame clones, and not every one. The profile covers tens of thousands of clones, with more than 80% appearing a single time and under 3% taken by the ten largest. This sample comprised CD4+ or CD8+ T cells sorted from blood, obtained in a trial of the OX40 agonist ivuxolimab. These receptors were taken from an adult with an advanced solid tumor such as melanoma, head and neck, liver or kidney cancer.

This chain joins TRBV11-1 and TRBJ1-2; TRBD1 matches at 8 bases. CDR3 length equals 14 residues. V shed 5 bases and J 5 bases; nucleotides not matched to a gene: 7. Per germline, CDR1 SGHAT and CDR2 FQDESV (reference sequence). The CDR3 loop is CASSQTTGEYGYTF. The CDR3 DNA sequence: TGTGCCAGCAGCCAAACGACAGGGGAGTATGGCTACACCTTC.

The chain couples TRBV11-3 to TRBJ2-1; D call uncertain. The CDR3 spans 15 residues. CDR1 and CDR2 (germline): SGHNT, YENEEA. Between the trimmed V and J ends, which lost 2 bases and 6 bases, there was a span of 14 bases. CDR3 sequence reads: CASSLSGTGFNEQFF. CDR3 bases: TGTGCCAGCAGCTTATCAGGCACTGGTTTCAATGAGCAGTTCTTC.

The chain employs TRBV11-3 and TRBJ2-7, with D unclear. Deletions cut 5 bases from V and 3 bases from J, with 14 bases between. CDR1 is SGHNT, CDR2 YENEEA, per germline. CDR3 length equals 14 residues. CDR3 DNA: TGTGCCAGCAGCCCCGGTGGTAGCCTCTACGAGCAGTACTTC. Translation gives CASSPGGSLYEQYF.

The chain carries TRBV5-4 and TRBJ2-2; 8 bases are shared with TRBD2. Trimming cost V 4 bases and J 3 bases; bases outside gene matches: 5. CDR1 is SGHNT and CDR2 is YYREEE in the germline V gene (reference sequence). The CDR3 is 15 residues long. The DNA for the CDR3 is TGTGCCAGCAGCCCGGGTAGCGGGGACACCGGGGAGCTGTTTTTT. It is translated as CASSPGSGDTGELFF.

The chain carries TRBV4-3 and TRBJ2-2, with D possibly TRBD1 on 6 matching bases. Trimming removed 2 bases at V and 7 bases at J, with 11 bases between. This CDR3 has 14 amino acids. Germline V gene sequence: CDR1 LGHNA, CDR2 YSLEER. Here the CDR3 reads CASSQLLQGGELFF. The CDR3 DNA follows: TGCGCCAGCAGCCAACTACTACAGGGCGGGGAGCTGTTTTTT.

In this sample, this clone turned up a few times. For the CDR3, the DNA is TGCAGCGTTGATGCGGGGTCTGGAGATACGCAGTATTTT. It codes for CSVDAGSGDTQYF. This chain joins TRBV29-1 and TRBJ2-3, with a weak D call TRBD2 (6 bases). The CDR3 totals 13 residues. The germline V gene has CDR1 SQVTM and CDR2 ANQGSEA. V shed 3 bases and J shed 5 bases, with 12 bases lying between them.

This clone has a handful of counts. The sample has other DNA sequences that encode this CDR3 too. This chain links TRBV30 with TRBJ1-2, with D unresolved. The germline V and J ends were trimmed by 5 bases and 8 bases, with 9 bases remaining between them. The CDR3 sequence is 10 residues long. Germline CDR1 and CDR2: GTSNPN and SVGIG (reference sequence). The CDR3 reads CAWRKGGYTF. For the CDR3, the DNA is TGTGCCTGGCGGAAAGGGGGCTACACCTTC.

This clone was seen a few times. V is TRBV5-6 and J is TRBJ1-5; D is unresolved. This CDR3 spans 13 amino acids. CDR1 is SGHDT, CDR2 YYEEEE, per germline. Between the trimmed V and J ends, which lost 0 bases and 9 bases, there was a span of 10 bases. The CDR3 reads CASSLAEKGPQHF. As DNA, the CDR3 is TGTGCCAGCAGCTTGGCGGAGAAAGGGCCCCAGCATTTT. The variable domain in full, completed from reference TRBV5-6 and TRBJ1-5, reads DAGVTQSPTHLIKTRGQQVTLRCSPKSGHDTVSWYQQALGQGPQFIFQYYEEEERQRGNFPDRFSGHQFPNYSSELNVNALLLGDSALYLCASSLAEKGPQHFGDGTRLSIL.

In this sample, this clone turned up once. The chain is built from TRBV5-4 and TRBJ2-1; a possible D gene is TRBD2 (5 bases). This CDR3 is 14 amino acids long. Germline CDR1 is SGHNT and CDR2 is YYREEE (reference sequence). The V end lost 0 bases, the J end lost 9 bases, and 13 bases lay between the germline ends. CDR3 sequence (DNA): TGTGCCAGCAGCTTGGCCGGGCTAGCTTTTGAGCAGTTCTTC. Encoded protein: CASSLAGLAFEQFF.

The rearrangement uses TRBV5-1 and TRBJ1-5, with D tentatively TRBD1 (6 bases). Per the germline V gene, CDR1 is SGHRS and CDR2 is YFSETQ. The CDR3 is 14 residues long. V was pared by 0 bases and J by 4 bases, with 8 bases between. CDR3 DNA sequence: TGCGCCAGCAGCTTGGTAGGGGGAAATCAGCCCCAGCATTTT. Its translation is CASSLVGGNQPQHF.

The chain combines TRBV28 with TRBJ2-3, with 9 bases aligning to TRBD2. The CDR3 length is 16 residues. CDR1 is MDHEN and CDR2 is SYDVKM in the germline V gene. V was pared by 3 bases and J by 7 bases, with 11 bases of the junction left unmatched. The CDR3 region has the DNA TGTGCCAGCAGTTTTCTTAGCGGGGGCGGAGTAAATACGCAGTATTTT. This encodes CASSFLSGGGVNTQYF.

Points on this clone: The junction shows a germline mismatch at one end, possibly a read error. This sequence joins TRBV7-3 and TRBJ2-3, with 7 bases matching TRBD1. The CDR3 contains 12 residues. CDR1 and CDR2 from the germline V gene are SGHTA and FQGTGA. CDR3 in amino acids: CASSSRTGTQYF. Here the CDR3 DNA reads TGTGCCAGCAGCTCTAGGACAGGTACGCAGTATTTT. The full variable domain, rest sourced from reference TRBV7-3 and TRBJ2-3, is GAGVSQTPSNKVTEKGKYVELRCDPISGHTALYWYRQSLGQGPEFLIYFQGTGAADDSGLPNDRFFAVRPEGSVSTLKIQRTERGDSAVYLCASSSRTGTQYFGPGTRLTVL.

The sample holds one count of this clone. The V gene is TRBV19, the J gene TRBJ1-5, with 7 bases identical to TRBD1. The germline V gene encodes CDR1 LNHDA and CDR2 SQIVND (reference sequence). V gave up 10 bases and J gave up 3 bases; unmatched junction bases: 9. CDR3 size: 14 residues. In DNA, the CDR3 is TGTGCCACTCGAGGACAGGCGCCCAATCAGCCCCAGCATTTT. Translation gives CATRGQAPNQPQHF.

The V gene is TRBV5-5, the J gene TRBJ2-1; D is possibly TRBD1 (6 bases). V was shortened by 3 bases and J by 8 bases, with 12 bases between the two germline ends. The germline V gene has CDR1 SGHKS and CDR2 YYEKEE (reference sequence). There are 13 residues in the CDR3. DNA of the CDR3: TGTGCCAGCAGCTCGTTACAGGGTTATGAGCAGTTCTTC. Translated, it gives CASSSLQGYEQFF.

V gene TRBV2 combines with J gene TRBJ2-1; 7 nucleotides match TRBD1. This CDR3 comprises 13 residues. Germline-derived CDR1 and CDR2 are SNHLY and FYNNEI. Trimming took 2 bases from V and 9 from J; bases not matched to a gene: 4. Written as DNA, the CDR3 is TGTGCCAGCAGTGAACTTCAGGGGGTTGAGCAGTTCTTC. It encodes CASSELQGVEQFF.

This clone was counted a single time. The CDR3 region is CASTSPGEKLFF. DNA for the CDR3: TGTGCCAGCACTTCACCCGGAGAAAAACTGTTTTTT. The chain uses TRBV28 and TRBJ1-4; D unclear. The CDR3 runs to 12 residues. Trimming removed 7 bases from V and 8 bases from J, with 11 bases in between. Germline CDR1 MDHEN, CDR2 SYDVKM.

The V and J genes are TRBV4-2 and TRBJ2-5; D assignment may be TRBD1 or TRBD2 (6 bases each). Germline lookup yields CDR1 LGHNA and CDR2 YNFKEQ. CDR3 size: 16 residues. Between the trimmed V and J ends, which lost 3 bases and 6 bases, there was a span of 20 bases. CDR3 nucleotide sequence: TGTGCCAGCAGCCATGGAGGCCAGGGGCGCGGGAAGACCCAGTACTTC. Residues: CASSHGGQGRGKTQYF.

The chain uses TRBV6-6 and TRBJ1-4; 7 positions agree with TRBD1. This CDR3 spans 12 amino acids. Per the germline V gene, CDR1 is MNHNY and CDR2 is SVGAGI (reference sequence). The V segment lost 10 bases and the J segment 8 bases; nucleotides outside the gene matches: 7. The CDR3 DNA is TGTGCCACAGAACAGGGGACGGAAAAACTGTTTTTT. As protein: CATEQGTEKLFF.

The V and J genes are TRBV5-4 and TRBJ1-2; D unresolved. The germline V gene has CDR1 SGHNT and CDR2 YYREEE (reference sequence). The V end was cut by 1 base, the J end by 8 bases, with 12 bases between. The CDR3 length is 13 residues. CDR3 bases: TGTGCCAGCAGCTTGTCCTCGGGTCGGGGCTACACCTTC. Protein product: CASSLSSGRGYTF.

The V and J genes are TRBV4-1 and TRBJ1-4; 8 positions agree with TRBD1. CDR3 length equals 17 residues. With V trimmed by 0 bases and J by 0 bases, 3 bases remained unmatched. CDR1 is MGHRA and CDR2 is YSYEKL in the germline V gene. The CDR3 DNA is TGCGCCAGCAGCCAAGAGCGCAGGGGGCCAACTAATGAAAAACTGTTTTTT. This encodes CASSQERRGPTNEKLFF.

The CDR3 loop reads CSVEDQNRGGAAGGYTF. The CDR3 coding sequence is TGCAGCGTTGAAGATCAAAACAGGGGGGGAGCGGCGGGTGGCTACACCTTC. The chain is built from TRBV29-1 and TRBJ1-2; 8 nucleotides align to TRBD1. In germline, CDR1 is SQVTM, CDR2 ANQGSEA. After removal of 0 bases from V and 7 bases from J, the junction contained 16 bases not matched to a gene. The CDR3 covers 17 residues.

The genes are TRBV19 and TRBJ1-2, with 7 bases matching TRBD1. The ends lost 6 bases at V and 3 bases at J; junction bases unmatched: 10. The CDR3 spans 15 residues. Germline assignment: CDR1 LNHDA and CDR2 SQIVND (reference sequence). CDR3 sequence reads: CASRNSGTAYYGYTF. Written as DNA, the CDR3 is TGTGCCAGTAGAAACTCCGGGACAGCTTACTATGGCTACACCTTC. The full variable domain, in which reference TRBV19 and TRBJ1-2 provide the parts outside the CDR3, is DGGITQSPKYLFRKEGQNVTLSCEQNLNHDAMYWYRQDPGQGLRLIYYSQIVNDFQKGDIAEGYSVSREKKESFPLTVTSAQKNPTAFYLCASRNSGTAYYGYTFGSGTRLTVV.

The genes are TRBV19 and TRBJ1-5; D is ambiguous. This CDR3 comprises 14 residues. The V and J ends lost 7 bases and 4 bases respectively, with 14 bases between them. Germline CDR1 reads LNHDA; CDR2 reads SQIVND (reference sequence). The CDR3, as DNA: TGTGCCAGTAACTATGGCGGCGGAAATCAGCCCCAGCATTTT. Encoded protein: CASNYGGGNQPQHF.

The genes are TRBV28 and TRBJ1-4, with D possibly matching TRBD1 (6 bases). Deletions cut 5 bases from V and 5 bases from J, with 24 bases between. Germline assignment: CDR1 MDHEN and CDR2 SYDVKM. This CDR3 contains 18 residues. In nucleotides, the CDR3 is TGTGCCAGCAGTCAACCATACCCCGACAGGACACTAAATGAAAAACTGTTTTTT. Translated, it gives CASSQPYPDRTLNEKLFF.

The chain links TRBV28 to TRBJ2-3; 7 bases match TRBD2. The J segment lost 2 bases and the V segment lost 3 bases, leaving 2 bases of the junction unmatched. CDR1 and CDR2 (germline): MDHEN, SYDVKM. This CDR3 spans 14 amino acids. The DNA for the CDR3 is TGTGCCAGCAGTTTGGAGCGGGACACAGATACGCAGTATTTT. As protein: CASSLERDTDTQYF.

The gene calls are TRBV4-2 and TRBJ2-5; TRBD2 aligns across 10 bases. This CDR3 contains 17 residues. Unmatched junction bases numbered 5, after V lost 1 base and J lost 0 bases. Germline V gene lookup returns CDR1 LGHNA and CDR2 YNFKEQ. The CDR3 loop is CASSQGLAGVNQETQYF. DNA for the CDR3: TGTGCCAGCAGCCAAGGCCTAGCGGGGGTGAACCAAGAGACCCAGTACTTC.

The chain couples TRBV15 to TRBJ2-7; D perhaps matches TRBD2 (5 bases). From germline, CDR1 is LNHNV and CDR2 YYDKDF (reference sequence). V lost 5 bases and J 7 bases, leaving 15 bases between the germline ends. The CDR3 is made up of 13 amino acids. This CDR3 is CATSGGPGGEQYF. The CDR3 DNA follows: TGTGCCACCAGCGGCGGACCCGGCGGGGAGCAGTACTTC.